These T cell receptor beta chains were read from a single sample in a study of T cells in localized non-small cell lung cancer. Only in-frame clones appear in the TCRdb table, and some are missing; sequencing was by immunoSEQ multiplex PCR. The sample has fewer than 12,000 clones, 60% to 75% seen once. The sequencing used peripheral blood, collected before any cancer treatment. Receptors originate from a male donor older than 55 with stage I lung adenocarcinoma. Both conserved end residues are part of each CDR3. The D gene is left open where the match is weak. Where a row states a size, it is once, few, many or the class of an expanded clone; other rows omit it.

D	length	size	J	V	DNA	CDR3
TRBD1	14	NA	TRBJ2-3	TRBV11-1	TGTGCCAGCAGCAAACAGGGGGCGCAGCTCGCGCAGTATTTT	CASSKQGAQLAQYF
NA	12	NA	TRBJ2-2	TRBV13	TGTGCCAGCAGCTTAGAGGATAAGGAGCTGTTTTTT	CASSLEDKELFF
NA	14	NA	TRBJ1-4	TRBV15	TGTGCCACAGGGACTTTAAGGGCTAATGAAAAACTGTTTTTT	CATGTLRANEKLFF
TRBD2	14	few	TRBJ2-7	TRBV10-3	TGTGCCATCAGTGACGGCGGGGGTCCCGACGAGCAGTACTTC	CAISDGGGPDEQYF
NA	14	NA	TRBJ2-5	TRBV11-2	TGTGCCAGCAGCTACTCGCTAGCTACTGAGACCCAGTACTTC	CASSYSLATETQYF
TRBD1	15	NA	TRBJ2-5	TRBV9	TGTGCCAGCAGCGCGGGACAGGGCTGGGTAGAGACCCAGTACTTC	CASSAGQGWVETQYF
NA	16	once	TRBJ1-2	TRBV7-3	TGTGCCAGCAGCTTAACGTACAGCCCTCTCAACTATGGCTACACCTTC	CASSLTYSPLNYGYTF
NA	15	NA	TRBJ2-7	TRBV5-1	TGCGCCAGCAGCTTGGGGAGTACTAGGGTAGGCGAGCAGTACTTC	CASSLGSTRVGEQYF
NA	13	NA	TRBJ2-7	TRBV15	TGTGCCACCAGCAGAGATCACGAATACGAGCAGTACTTC	CATSRDHEYEQYF
NA	11	NA	TRBJ2-5	TRBV2	TGTGCCAGCAGTACCCAAGAGACCCAGTACTTC	CASSTQETQYF
TRBD1	15	NA	TRBJ1-6	TRBV6-5	TGTGCCAGCAGTTACTCCCGGACAGGGGATTCACCCCTCCACTTT	CASSYSRTGDSPLHF
TRBD2	15	NA	TRBJ2-2	TRBV7-1	TGTGCCAGCAGCTTGAGCGGGACCCAAACCGGGGAGCTGTTTTTT	CASSLSGTQTGELFF
NA	17	NA	TRBJ2-5	TRBV11-2	TGTGCCAGCAGCTTGGAGGCCAGGAATAAATACCAAGAGACCCAGTACTTC	CASSLEARNKYQETQYF
NA	18	NA	TRBJ1-5	TRBV7-8	TGTGCCAGCAGCTTCTTGCCGGGGACACCCTATAGCAATCAGCCCCAGCATTTT	CASSFLPGTPYSNQPQHF
NA	14	NA	TRBJ2-3	TRBV5-8	TGTGCCAGCAGCTTGAAGGGGGTTACAGATACGCAGTATTTT	CASSLKGVTDTQYF
NA	13	NA	TRBJ1-1	TRBV6-5	TGTGCCAGCAGCTTACGGGCAGGCACTGAAGCTTTCTTT	CASSLRAGTEAFF
NA	15	NA	TRBJ2-7	TRBV10-2	TGCGCCAGCTCGGACCGGGAGTTTGCTGGCCGCGAGCAGTACTTC	CASSDREFAGREQYF
NA	15	NA	TRBJ1-1	TRBV15	TGTGCCACCAGCAGAGATCAAGGGGGGGCAACTGAAGCTTTCTTT	CATSRDQGGATEAFF
TRBD2	15	once	TRBJ2-5	TRBV5-6	TGTGCCAGCAGCTTGGGGACCCTAGCGGATCGGACCCAGTACTTC	CASSLGTLADRTQYF
TRBD2	15	NA	TRBJ2-5	TRBV15	TGTGCCACCAGCTCTCTAGCGGGGGGGCAAGAGACCCAGTACTTC	CATSSLAGGQETQYF
NA	14	NA	TRBJ1-6	TRBV2	TGTGCCAGCAGTGAAAGAACCGCTAATTCACCCCTCCACTTT	CASSERTANSPLHF
NA	14	NA	TRBJ2-1	TRBV7-2	TGTGCCAGCAGCTTAGGAGTTTTGGGAAATGAGCAGTTCTTC	CASSLGVLGNEQFF
TRBD1	14	NA	TRBJ2-7	TRBV18	TGTGCCAGCTCATCGCCTTCTGGGACAGACGAGCAGTACTTC	CASSSPSGTDEQYF
NA	16	once	TRBJ1-4	TRBV6-6	TGTGCCAGCACCGAACCGGGGGGGACAACTAATGAAAAACTGTTTTTT	CASTEPGGTTNEKLFF
NA	19	NA	TRBJ1-4	TRBV6-4	TGTGCCAGCAGCCCCGTTTTATTTTGTGTTGGTTGGACGGCCGAAAAACTGTTTTTT	CASSPVLFCVGWTAEKLFF
TRBD2	16	NA	TRBJ2-1	TRBV15	TGTGCCACCAGCAGAGTAGGGACTACTAGGTTCAATGAGCAGTTCTTC	CATSRVGTTRFNEQFF
TRBD1	16	once	TRBJ2-7	TRBV19	TGTGCCAGTAGTATACTCCTGGGACAGGTGATCTACGAGCAGTACTTC	CASSILLGQVIYEQYF